A selection of T cell receptor beta chains follows, all from one sample in a study of PD-L1 blockade in urothelial cancer. TCRdb's copy holds only in-frame clones and misses some; the assay was immunoSEQ multiplex PCR. In the table there are 83,000 or so clones, over 80% of which are singletons. The specimen comprised PBMCs, sampled around atezolizumab (anti-PD-L1) treatment. All receptors derive from a man in his sixties or seventies with urothelial cancer. The CDR3 runs from the conserved cysteine through the conserved F or W. A D gene is named only where the DNA matches it firmly. A row's size may be missing; if present it is once, few, many or a size class.

clone_size j_call cdr3_length d_call v_call cdr3_aa cdr3_nt
once TRBJ2-7 15 TRBD1 TRBV6-5 CASSRPGQGALEQYF TGTGCCAGCAGTAGACCTGGACAGGGGGCTCTCGAGCAGTACTTC
few TRBJ2-2 13 - TRBV9 CASPGFYTGELFF TGTGCCAGCCCCGGGTTCTACACCGGGGAGCTGTTTTTT
- TRBJ2-1 12 - TRBV29-1 CSVLLANNEQFF TGCAGCGTTCTCCTGGCCAACAATGAGCAGTTCTTC
few TRBJ2-1 12 - TRBV7-3 CASSPGGNEQFF TGTGCCAGCAGCCCCGGCGGCAATGAGCAGTTCTTC
few TRBJ2-7 11 - TRBV19 CASSISGKQYF TGTGCCAGTAGTATATCCGGGAAGCAGTACTTC
- TRBJ1-5 15 - TRBV7-2 CASTKGDTRIEAQHF TGTGCCAGCACCAAGGGGGACACACGCATAGAGGCCCAGCATTTT
- TRBJ2-1 16 TRBD2 TRBV9 CASSPLAGGRNNEQFF TGTGCCAGCAGCCCACTAGCGGGAGGGAGGAACAATGAGCAGTTCTTC
- TRBJ2-3 13 - TRBV19 CATAPERTDTQYF TGTGCCACAGCGCCCGAGAGGACAGATACGCAGTATTTT
- TRBJ2-7 15 TRBD1 TRBV2 CASSEPRDRVHEQYF TGTGCCAGCAGTGAACCACGGGACAGGGTCCACGAGCAGTACTTC
- TRBJ1-2 13 TRBD1 TRBV7-3 CASSPGTGNGYTF TGTGCCAGCAGCCCCGGGACAGGGAATGGCTACACCTTC
- TRBJ1-2 12 - TRBV2 CASSTGLDGYTF TGTGCCAGCAGCACAGGGTTGGATGGCTACACCTTC
- TRBJ2-7 12 - TRBV19 CASSFPSYEQYF TGTGCCAGTAGTTTCCCTTCCTACGAGCAGTACTTC
- TRBJ1-2 13 - TRBV6-1 CASSVNSNYGYTF TGTGCCAGCAGTGTCAACAGCAACTATGGCTACACCTTC
few TRBJ2-5 14 TRBD1 TRBV29-1 CSVSEGRGLETQYF TGCAGCGTTTCCGAAGGCAGGGGGCTGGAGACCCAGTACTTC
- TRBJ1-1 15 TRBD1 TRBV4-2 CASSPGGERGTEAFF TGTGCCAGCAGCCCAGGGGGCGAAAGGGGCACTGAAGCTTTCTTT
- TRBJ2-5 12 TRBD1 TRBV5-1 CASRDRGETQYF TGCGCCAGCAGGGACAGGGGGGAGACCCAGTACTTC
- TRBJ2-3 13 - TRBV12-5 CASGLGLEDTQYF TGTGCTAGTGGTTTAGGCCTAGAGGATACGCAGTATTTT
- TRBJ1-2 13 - TRBV5-4 CASSLGEPYGYTF TGTGCCAGCAGCTTGGGGGAGCCCTATGGCTACACCTTC
- TRBJ2-6 13 - TRBV6-6 CASSFSGANVLTF TGTGCCAGCAGCTTTTCTGGGGCCAACGTCCTGACTTTC
- TRBJ2-5 15 TRBD1 TRBV10-2 CASSDSTGGGKTQYF TGCGCCAGCAGTGACTCGACAGGGGGCGGGAAGACCCAGTACTTC
- TRBJ2-2 17 - TRBV5-1 CASSLGGGSANTGELFF TGCGCCAGCAGCTTGGGGGGCGGCAGCGCGAACACCGGGGAGCTGTTTTTT
- TRBJ2-7 13 - TRBV14 CASSLQQGYEQYF TGTGCCAGCAGCCTCCAACAGGGCTACGAGCAGTACTTC
- TRBJ1-3 14 - TRBV30 CAWRKLGQGNTIYF TGTGCCTGGAGGAAACTAGGACAGGGAAACACCATATATTTT
- TRBJ1-1 13 - TRBV7-9 CASSLKGDTEAFF TGTGCCAGCAGCTTAAAGGGGGACACTGAAGCTTTCTTT
- TRBJ1-4 14 - TRBV9 CASSGTEYNEKLFF TGTGCCAGCAGCGGGACAGAGTATAATGAAAAACTGTTTTTT
- TRBJ2-1 16 TRBD2 TRBV9 CASSGPGTSGYNEQFF TGTGCCAGCAGCGGGCCGGGGACTAGCGGGTACAATGAGCAGTTCTTC
few TRBJ1-1 13 - TRBV30 CAWGRGLNTEAFF TGTGCCTGGGGGAGAGGGTTGAACACTGAAGCTTTCTTT
- TRBJ2-1 19 TRBD2 TRBV28 CASTSGLAGGYGSYNEQFF TGTGCCAGCACCTCGGGACTAGCGGGGGGGTACGGCTCCTACAATGAGCAGTTCTTC
- TRBJ2-3 14 - TRBV9 CASSVVGSTDTQYF TGTGCCAGCAGCGTAGTGGGCAGCACAGATACGCAGTATTTT
once TRBJ2-5 15 - TRBV9 CASSPQRAPGETQYF TGTGCCAGCAGCCCCCAGCGGGCGCCGGGGGAGACCCAGTACTTC
- TRBJ2-5 14 - TRBV9 CASSVGQRLETQYF TGTGCCAGCAGCGTAGGTCAGCGGCTTGAGACCCAGTACTTC
- TRBJ1-1 14 - TRBV6-5 CASSPGSKNTEAFF TGTGCCAGCAGCCCCGGGAGTAAGAACACTGAAGCTTTCTTT
- TRBJ2-7 15 TRBD2 TRBV15 CATSETRRGYYEQYF TGTGCCACCAGCGAGACGAGGCGGGGGTACTACGAGCAGTACTTC
- TRBJ2-3 14 TRBD1 TRBV6-6 CASTEDRVHDTQYF TGTGCCAGCACCGAAGACAGGGTTCACGATACGCAGTATTTT
- TRBJ1-2 16 TRBD1 TRBV29-1 CSVGYTGDSRSGGYTF TGCAGCGTTGGTTATACAGGGGATTCACGGAGCGGTGGCTACACCTTC
- TRBJ1-3 15 - TRBV6-5 CATTPWPGDGNTIYF TGTGCCACCACACCTTGGCCGGGGGATGGAAACACCATATATTTT
- TRBJ2-3 15 - TRBV30 CAWSLRSYSTDTQYF TGTGCCTGGAGTCTCCGTAGCTATTCCACAGATACGCAGTATTTT
- TRBJ2-3 15 TRBD2 TRBV6-4 CASSVLAGRIDTQYF TGTGCCAGCAGTGTCCTAGCGGGACGGATTGATACGCAGTATTTT
- TRBJ2-2 13 - TRBV19 CASSIGGLGELFF TGTGCCAGTAGTATCGGCGGACTCGGGGAGCTGTTTTTT
- TRBJ2-7 16 TRBD2 TRBV27 CASSFGLAGGEYEQYF TGTGCCAGCAGTTTTGGACTAGCGGGGGGAGAATACGAGCAGTACTTC
- TRBJ1-4 14 TRBD1 TRBV6-1 CASRGDRGNEKLFF TGTGCCAGCAGAGGGGACAGGGGAAATGAAAAACTGTTTTTT
few TRBJ1-6 16 - TRBV5-6 CASSLALSRVGSPLHF TGTGCCAGCAGCTTGGCTCTGTCCAGGGTGGGTTCACCCCTCCACTTT
- TRBJ2-2 16 TRBD2 TRBV27 CASTPSAGENTGELFF TGTGCCAGTACCCCTTCTGCGGGGGAGAACACCGGGGAGCTGTTTTTT
- TRBJ1-3 14 - TRBV18 CASSPSPRIDTIYF TGTGCCAGCTCACCAAGCCCGCGGATTGACACCATATATTTT
- TRBJ2-3 13 TRBD2 TRBV6-5 CASRRAGSDTQYF TGTGCCAGCAGGCGAGCGGGATCAGATACGCAGTATTTT
few TRBJ1-2 13 TRBD1 TRBV6-6 CACETGGRYGYTF TGTGCCTGTGAGACAGGGGGCAGATATGGCTACACCTTC
- TRBJ2-5 12 - TRBV15 CATSRVRETQYF TGTGCCACCAGCAGAGTCCGGGAGACCCAGTACTTC
- TRBJ1-1 14 TRBD1 TRBV7-9 CASSLQGDGTEAFF TGTGCCAGCAGCTTACAGGGGGACGGGACTGAAGCTTTCTTT
- TRBJ1-2 14 TRBD1 TRBV2 CASSTAAGGNGYTF TGTGCCAGCAGCACGGCGGCAGGGGGTAATGGCTACACCTTC
- TRBJ2-7 17 TRBD1 TRBV5-1 CASSVTGGKGFPYEQYF TGCGCCAGCAGCGTCACAGGGGGCAAAGGCTTTCCCTACGAGCAGTACTTC
once TRBJ2-6 16 - TRBV19 CASSSPGSSNMNVLTF TGTGCCAGTAGTTCGCCAGGAAGTTCAAATATGAACGTCCTGACTTTC
few TRBJ2-7 15 TRBD1 TRBV18 CASSPIGTGDYEQYF TGTGCCAGCTCACCTATCGGGACAGGGGACTACGAGCAGTACTTC
- TRBJ2-2 15 - TRBV30 CAWITPDRNTGELFF TGTGCCTGGATTACCCCAGACAGGAACACCGGGGAGCTGTTTTTT